The 24 T cell receptor beta chains given below trace back to one sample, sequenced in a study of PD-1 blockade in mismatch repair-deficient tumors. The table came from immunoSEQ multiplex PCR; TCRdb's copy has only in-frame clones and leaves some out. The sample carries 70,000 to 90,000 clones, roughly 80% recorded once. Specimen: peripheral blood, collected 44 weeks after starting pembrolizumab. These receptors were collected from an adult with mismatch repair-deficient cancer.

This chain links TRBV7-8 with TRBJ2-1; unclear D gene. The CDR3 is 16 residues long. Germline V gene lookup returns CDR1 SGHVS and CDR2 FQNEAQ. The V end was cut by 0 bases, the J end by 2 bases, with 11 bases between. The CDR3 DNA reads as TGTGCCAGCAGCTTAGCCCGACTGGTTACCTACAATGAGCAGTTCTTC. This sequence encodes CASSLARLVTYNEQFF.

This rearrangement joins TRBV5-5 to TRBJ2-7, with D tentatively TRBD1 (5 bases). The germline V gene encodes CDR1 SGHKS and CDR2 YYEKEE (reference sequence). This CDR3 has 13 residues. Trimming took 2 bases from V and 0 from J, leaving 6 bases between them. DNA for the CDR3: TGTGCCAGCAGCTTTGACAGCTCCTACGAGCAGTACTTC. Translation gives CASSFDSSYEQYF.

This clone was counted a single time. The chain is built from TRBV7-8 and TRBJ2-2; no reliable D call. CDR1 and CDR2 (germline): SGHVS, FQNEAQ. V lost 0 bases to trimming and J lost 6 bases, with 8 bases between them. This CDR3 is built from 14 residues. The DNA of the CDR3 is TGTGCCAGCAGCTTAGCGGTACTTCCCGGGGAGCTGTTTTTT. Protein sequence: CASSLAVLPGELFF.

The chain links TRBV19 to TRBJ1-2; D remains unclear. Germline V gene lookup returns CDR1 LNHDA and CDR2 SQIVND (reference sequence). V gave up 0 bases and J gave up 6 bases, with 14 bases separating them. CDR3 length: 15 residues. The CDR3 reads CASSIDRKREDGYTF. The CDR3 nucleotides are TGTGCCAGTAGTATAGATCGAAAAAGGGAAGATGGCTACACCTTC. Combining the CDR3 with reference TRBV19 and TRBJ1-2 gives the whole variable domain DGGITQSPKYLFRKEGQNVTLSCEQNLNHDAMYWYRQDPGQGLRLIYYSQIVNDFQKGDIAEGYSVSREKKESFPLTVTSAQKNPTAFYLCASSIDRKREDGYTFGSGTRLTVV.

The chain combines TRBV9 with TRBJ1-1; D is possibly TRBD1 (5 bases). Germline CDR1 is SGDLS and CDR2 is YYNGEE. V dropped 4 bases and J dropped 4 bases, with 11 bases sitting between them. This CDR3 has 13 amino acids. CDR3 in amino acids: CASSPWGGTEAFF. The CDR3, as DNA: TGTGCCAGCAGCCCGTGGGGGGGCACTGAAGCTTTCTTT.

CDR3 in DNA: TGTGCCAGCAGTGAAAACACAGGCTCTGGAAACACCATATATTTT. This gives the protein CASSENTGSGNTIYF. The rearrangement joins TRBV6-1 to TRBJ1-3, with a possible D match to TRBD1 (5 bases). The CDR3 runs 15 residues. V was trimmed by 2 bases and J by 0 bases, leaving 8 bases between them. The V gene's germline CDR1 is MNHNS and CDR2 SASEGT.

The chain uses TRBV11-2 and TRBJ2-7; 8 bases are a match to TRBD1. Germline CDR1 reads SGHAT; CDR2 reads FQNNGV. The CDR3 is made up of 15 amino acids. With V trimmed by 6 bases and J by 3 bases, 10 bases remained unmatched. The CDR3 coding sequence is TGTGCCAGCAGTCAACCACGGACAGGGAGCTACGAGCAGTACTTC. Its translation is CASSQPRTGSYEQYF.

The chain employs TRBV18 and TRBJ2-3; tentative D call: TRBD2 (5 bases). Trimming removed 4 bases from V and 0 bases from J, with 11 bases in between. The CDR3 spans 15 residues. Germline CDR1 reads KGHSH; CDR2 reads LQKENI. The CDR3 reads CASSLTGFSTDTQYF. The DNA for the CDR3 is TGTGCCAGCTCACTAACGGGGTTTAGCACAGATACGCAGTATTTT.

V usage is TRBV19 and J usage is TRBJ1-5, with a weak D call TRBD1 (5 bases). The length of the CDR3 is 17 residues. The V and J ends lost 6 bases and 2 bases respectively, with 20 bases between them. Germline-derived CDR1 and CDR2 are LNHDA and SQIVND (reference sequence). CDR3 nucleotide sequence: TGTGCCAGTAGGGGGACGGAGGCGTTAAGGGGCAATCAGCCCCAGCATTTT. This codes for CASRGTEALRGNQPQHF.

This chain joins TRBV5-6 and TRBJ2-5, with TRBD1 identical over 10 bases. This CDR3 comprises 16 residues. With V trimmed by 4 bases and J by 0 bases, 6 bases remained unmatched. Per the germline V gene, CDR1 is SGHDT and CDR2 is YYEEEE. DNA of the CDR3: TGTGCCAGCAGCCTATGGACAGGGGGATACCAAGAGACCCAGTACTTC. Its translation: CASSLWTGGYQETQYF.

The rearrangement joins TRBV5-1 to TRBJ1-3, with D unclear. The germline CDR1 and CDR2 sequences are SGHRS and YFSETQ. Trimming left V 5 bases short and J 0 bases short, with 18 bases between. This CDR3 is built from 17 residues. CDR3: CASSLTSTGVSGNTIYF. CDR3 sequence (DNA): TGCGCCAGCAGTTTAACCTCGACTGGTGTCTCTGGAAACACCATATATTTT.

Concerning this clone: The same CDR3 is also encoded by other DNA sequences in this sample. The J gene is TRBJ2-1, the V gene TRBV27; 8 bases are shared with TRBD2. From germline, CDR1 is MNHEY and CDR2 SMNVEV (reference sequence). V was pared by 2 bases and J by 0 bases, with 0 bases of the junction left unmatched. The CDR3 loop spans 15 amino acids. CDR3 sequence: CASSLSGSSYNEQFF. CDR3 coding DNA: TGTGCCAGCAGTTTAAGCGGGAGCTCCTACAATGAGCAGTTCTTC.

This clone was recorded once. This chain joins TRBV18 and TRBJ1-2; TRBD1 aligns across 7 bases. Germline V gene lookup returns CDR1 KGHSH and CDR2 LQKENI. The CDR3 is made up of 14 amino acids. With V trimmed by 6 bases and J by 8 bases, 12 bases remained unmatched. The DNA of the CDR3 is TGTGCCAGCTCGGTCGGGACAGCCGTTTCCGGCTACACCTTC. Encoded protein: CASSVGTAVSGYTF.

The rearrangement joins TRBV30 to TRBJ2-2; D gene uncertain. The CDR3 sequence is 11 residues long. V lost 4 bases and J 4 bases, leaving 4 bases between the germline ends. Germline assignment: CDR1 GTSNPN and CDR2 SVGIG (reference sequence). The DNA of the CDR3 is TGTGCCTGGATCACCACCGGGGAGCTGTTTTTT. The encoded protein is CAWITTGELFF.

The chain combines TRBV19 with TRBJ2-5; 11 bases are shared with TRBD2. V dropped 2 bases and J dropped 5; count of bases not matched to a gene: 1. Germline values: CDR1 LNHDA, CDR2 SQIVND (reference sequence). This CDR3 is built from 14 residues. CDR3 loop: CASSISSGRETQYF. The CDR3 bases are TGTGCCAGTAGTATATCTAGCGGGAGGGAGACCCAGTACTTC.

This clone was seen just once. The J gene is TRBJ2-2, the V gene TRBV18; D is perhaps TRBD1 (6 bases). The CDR3 loop spans 17 amino acids. The V end was cut by 4 bases, the J end by 5 bases, with 20 bases between. CDR1 and CDR2 from the germline V gene are KGHSH and LQKENI. In nucleotides, the CDR3 is TGTGCCAGCTCACGGGACACAGGGACACGCGGTACCGGGGAGCTGTTTTTT. Residues: CASSRDTGTRGTGELFF.

This clone was observed once. The chain couples TRBV5-1 to TRBJ1-3; TRBD1 might be the D (6 bases). Germline V gene lookup returns CDR1 SGHRS and CDR2 YFSETQ. Trimming took off 3 bases at V and 4 bases at J, with 8 bases between the two ends. The CDR3 runs 13 residues. As DNA, the CDR3 is TGCGCCAGCAGCTGGACAGCAGGAAACACCATATATTTT. Translating gives CASSWTAGNTIYF.

This chain uses TRBV25-1 with TRBJ2-7, with a weak D call TRBD1 (6 bases). The CDR3 extends over 13 amino acids. Looked up from germline, CDR1 is MGHDK and CDR2 is SYGVNS. With 0 bases removed from V and 5 bases from J, the gap between germline ends came to 8 bases. The CDR3 DNA follows: TGTGCCAGCAGTGAATATCACAGGGACGAGCAGTACTTC. Translation gives CASSEYHRDEQYF.

This chain connects TRBV6-1 to TRBJ2-5, with 11 bases fitting TRBD1. Germline V gene lookup returns CDR1 MNHNS and CDR2 SASEGT. This CDR3 is built from 15 residues. V trimming: 6 bases; J trimming: 5 bases; junction bases outside the gene matches: 8. This chain's CDR3 is CASSPGQGAWETQYF. The CDR3 DNA reads as TGTGCCAGCAGCCCAGGACAGGGGGCGTGGGAGACCCAGTACTTC.

J is TRBJ2-2 and V is TRBV9; TRBD2 is a possible D gene (5 bases). Trimming pared 6 bases from V and 1 base from J, leaving 10 bases between. Germline V gives CDR1 SGDLS, CDR2 YYNGEE. The CDR3 contains 14 residues. The CDR3 region has the DNA TGTGCCAGCACCGGGGTCCTGAACACCGGGGAGCTGTTTTTT. As protein: CASTGVLNTGELFF.

The chain uses TRBV11-2 and TRBJ2-6; D is unresolved. Germline V gives CDR1 SGHAT, CDR2 FQNNGV. This CDR3 has 14 amino acids. The V end lost 8 bases, the J end lost 2 bases, and 10 bases lay between the germline ends. CDR3 coding DNA: TGTGCCAGCGAGCGTGGCACTGGGGCCAACGTCCTGACTTTC. Encoded protein: CASERGTGANVLTF.

J is TRBJ2-5 and V is TRBV19; 15 bases are shared with TRBD2. CDR3 length: 17 residues. V was clipped by 5 bases and J by 2 bases; unmatched bases: 6. Germline CDR1 reads LNHDA; CDR2 reads SQIVND (reference sequence). The CDR3 bases are TGTGCCAGTAGTCGTGGACTAGCGGGAGGGATTCAAGAGACCCAGTACTTC. Translation gives CASSRGLAGGIQETQYF. The variable domain in full, with the rest retrieved from reference TRBV19 and TRBJ2-5, is DGGITQSPKYLFRKEGQNVTLSCEQNLNHDAMYWYRQDPGQGLRLIYYSQIVNDFQKGDIAEGYSVSREKKESFPLTVTSAQKNPTAFYLCASSRGLAGGIQETQYFGPGTRLLVL.

This clone was seen once. This chain uses TRBV19 with TRBJ1-3; TRBD1 is a possible D gene (5 bases). Trimming cost V 6 bases and J 5 bases, with 14 bases left between them. The CDR3 sequence is 14 residues long. The germline V gene encodes CDR1 LNHDA and CDR2 SQIVND (reference sequence). CDR3 loop: CASSNQGARNTIYF. CDR3 nucleotides: TGTGCCAGTAGCAACCAGGGCGCAAGAAACACCATATATTTT. Supplemented by reference TRBV19 and TRBJ1-3, the full variable domain reads DGGITQSPKYLFRKEGQNVTLSCEQNLNHDAMYWYRQDPGQGLRLIYYSQIVNDFQKGDIAEGYSVSREKKESFPLTVTSAQKNPTAFYLCASSNQGARNTIYFGEGSWLTVV.

DNA of the CDR3: TGTGCCAGCAGCTTGGGAGGCCGCTACAATGAGCAGTTCTTC. It encodes CASSLGGRYNEQFF. The J gene is TRBJ2-1, the V gene TRBV5-6; D ambiguous. The length of the CDR3 is 14 residues. Trimming removed 0 bases from V and 3 bases from J, with 7 bases in between. Germline assignment: CDR1 SGHDT and CDR2 YYEEEE. The full variable domain, rest sourced from reference TRBV5-6 and TRBJ2-1, is DAGVTQSPTHLIKTRGQQVTLRCSPKSGHDTVSWYQQALGQGPQFIFQYYEEEERQRGNFPDRFSGHQFPNYSSELNVNALLLGDSALYLCASSLGGRYNEQFFGPGTRLTVL.